These 24 T cell receptor beta chains were sequenced from one sample in a study of CD8+ T cells in alopecia areata. RNA extraction was followed by reverse transcription into cDNA, which acted as the sequencing template. Libraries were prepared by immunoSEQ multiplex PCR; TCRdb keeps only in-frame clonotypes and omits some of them. The repertoire includes roughly 150,000 clones, less than 75% of them detected once, and about 38% sits in the top ten. Sequenced: CD8+ T cells sorted from blood. The receptor source for this set is a human donor in good health.

V usage is TRBV11-1 and J usage is TRBJ2-1, with TRBD1 matching over 10 bases. CDR1 is SGHAT and CDR2 is FQDESV in the germline V gene (reference sequence). This CDR3 region has 15 residues. V shed 5 bases and J 7 bases; nucleotides not matched to a gene: 8. The CDR3 nucleotides are TGTGCCAGCAGCCTCCGGGACAGGGGATCGAATGAGCAGTTCTTC. This translates into CASSLRDRGSNEQFF.

This clone turned up a few times. The V call is TRBV29-1, the J call TRBJ2-7; 10 bases map to TRBD2. This CDR3 spans 15 amino acids. Germline V gene sequence: CDR1 SQVTM, CDR2 ANQGSEA. After removal of 1 base from V and 7 bases from J, the junction contained 10 bases not matched to a gene. The CDR3 loop is CSVEGVTSGYLEQYF. The DNA for the CDR3 is TGCAGCGTTGAAGGTGTGACTAGCGGGTACTTGGAGCAGTACTTC.

V and J are TRBV7-6 and TRBJ2-4; TRBD1 matches at 10 bases. The CDR3 covers 13 residues. J lost 8 bases, V lost 4 bases, and 2 bases had no gene match. Germline V CDR1 and CDR2: SGHVS, FNYEAQ. The CDR3 spells CASSSGQGDIQYF. CDR3 bases: TGTGCCAGCAGCTCTGGACAGGGGGACATTCAGTACTTC.

The chain is built from TRBV9 and TRBJ1-2, with unresolved D. Germline V gene data show CDR1 as SGDLS and CDR2 as YYNGEE. Trimming cost V 2 bases and J 1 base, with 6 bases left between them. The CDR3 loop spans 13 amino acids. In DNA form, the CDR3 reads TGTGCCAGCAGCGTGATCGGTAACTATGGCTACACCTTC. Translating it yields CASSVIGNYGYTF. Drawing the rest from reference TRBV9 and TRBJ1-2, the complete variable domain is DSGVTQTPKHLITATGQRVTLRCSPRSGDLSVYWYQQSLDQGLQFLIQYYNGEERAKGNILERFSAQQFPDLHSELNLSSLELGDSALYFCASSVIGNYGYTFGSGTRLTVV.

This clone was observed a few times. The V call is TRBV28, the J call TRBJ2-2, with TRBD1 matching 9 bases. Germline V gene data show CDR1 as MDHEN and CDR2 as SYDVKM. Trimming took 8 bases from V and 5 from J; bases not matched to a gene: 6. CDR3 length equals 14 residues. The DNA for the CDR3 is TGTGCCAGCCAAGGACAGGGGTTGACCGGGGAGCTGTTTTTT. The encoded protein is CASQGQGLTGELFF.

The chain couples TRBV29-1 to TRBJ2-2; D could derive from TRBD1 or TRBD2 (6 bases each). V lost 4 bases and J lost 7, with 19 bases in between. This CDR3 region has 15 residues. Germline-derived CDR1 and CDR2 are SQVTM and ANQGSEA. The CDR3 region is CSVVGRGPRGGELFF. CDR3 bases: TGCAGCGTTGTAGGTCGGGGGCCTCGGGGCGGGGAGCTGTTTTTT.

The CDR3 sequence is CASSRGTGELFF. DNA for the CDR3: TGTGCCAGCAGTAGGGGCACCGGGGAGCTGTTTTTT. The chain has TRBV11-2 and TRBJ2-2, with D perhaps TRBD1 (5 bases). CDR1 is SGHAT and CDR2 is FQNNGV in the germline V gene. V was shortened by 6 bases and J by 4 bases, with 6 bases between the two germline ends. The CDR3 has 12 amino acids.

This clone was counted a single time. The chain couples TRBV7-9 to TRBJ2-4; 13 nucleotides line up with TRBD2. Germline CDR1 SEHNR, CDR2 FQNEAQ (reference sequence). The CDR3 is 17 residues long. V was clipped by 5 bases and J by 5 bases; unmatched bases: 9. CDR3 DNA: TGTGCCAGCAGCCACACTAGCGGGAGGGCCGTCCAAAACATTCAGTACTTC. This codes for CASSHTSGRAVQNIQYF.

V and J are TRBV27 and TRBJ1-2; D is perhaps TRBD1 (5 bases). Germline CDR1 and CDR2: MNHEY and SMNVEV (reference sequence). The CDR3 spans 14 residues. V shed 5 bases and J shed 1 base, with 11 bases lying between them. The CDR3 nucleotides read TGTGCCAGCAGTGGAGGGGCTTATAACTATGGCTACACCTTC. This translates into CASSGGAYNYGYTF.

This sequence joins TRBV9 and TRBJ2-2; D uncertain. Trimming pared 0 bases from V and 6 bases from J, leaving 6 bases between. The germline V gene encodes CDR1 SGDLS and CDR2 YYNGEE. The CDR3 consists of 13 residues. The CDR3 DNA reads TGTGCCAGCAGCGTAGACAACGCCGGGGAGCTGTTTTTT. This gives the protein CASSVDNAGELFF.

The genes are TRBV27 and TRBJ2-7; D might be TRBD1 (6 bases). Germline V gene sequence: CDR1 MNHEY, CDR2 SMNVEV (reference sequence). CDR3 size: 14 residues. V lost 5 bases and J lost 5, with 16 bases in between. DNA of the CDR3: TGTGCCAGCAGTGGGGCGGACAGTCACCACGAGCAGTACTTC. Protein: CASSGADSHHEQYF.

CDR3 nucleotides: TGTGCCAGCAGTTTAAAGGGCAGCAATCAGCCCCAGCATTTT. This codes for CASSLKGSNQPQHF. The V call is TRBV12-2, the J call TRBJ1-5. TRBV12-2 is classified as a pseudogene. This CDR3 spans 14 amino acids.

The V call is TRBV19, the J call TRBJ2-3, with 11 bases lining up with TRBD2. In germline, CDR1 is LNHDA, CDR2 SQIVND (reference sequence). The CDR3 extends over 18 amino acids. The ends lost 4 bases at V and 10 bases at J; junction bases unmatched: 19. The CDR3 coding sequence is TGTGCCAGTAGTAAAACTAGCGGGAGCGGGCCATGGGGGAAGGCGCAGTATTTT. Its translation is CASSKTSGSGPWGKAQYF.

The chain employs TRBV4-1 and TRBJ2-2; 12 bases line up with TRBD1. V dropped 5 bases and J dropped 4; count of bases not matched to a gene: 5. Germline V gene lookup returns CDR1 MGHRA and CDR2 YSYEKL. The CDR3 runs 16 residues. The CDR3 loop reads CASSERDRGLTGELFF. CDR3 coding DNA: TGCGCCAGCAGCGAGCGGGACAGGGGGCTCACCGGGGAGCTGTTTTTT.

This clone is a singleton in its sample. V usage is TRBV29-1 and J usage is TRBJ2-3; D is unclear. Germline V lookup: CDR1 SQVTM, CDR2 ANQGSEA. This CDR3 region has 15 residues. The V gene lost 4 bases and the J gene lost 4 bases, with 18 bases spanning the gap. DNA for the CDR3: TGCAGCGTTGTCCCACTTAAGACCCTCGCAGATACGCAGTATTTT. Its protein product is CSVVPLKTLADTQYF.

In the case of this clone: Within the sample, other DNA sequences also encode this same CDR3. This chain connects TRBV9 to TRBJ2-1; TRBD2 might be the D (5 bases). V was pared by 0 bases and J by 4 bases, with 8 bases between. The CDR3 contains 14 residues. Germline V gives CDR1 SGDLS, CDR2 YYNGEE. The CDR3 reads CASSVADSYNEQFF. In DNA form, the CDR3 reads TGTGCCAGCAGCGTAGCGGACTCTTACAATGAGCAGTTCTTC.

This clone occurred a few times. The gene calls are TRBV6-1 and TRBJ2-7; TRBD1 is a possible D gene (6 bases). The germline gives CDR1 MNHNS, CDR2 SASEGT. Trimming cost V 3 bases and J 0 bases, with 18 bases left between them. The CDR3 is 17 amino acids. CDR3 amino acids: CASSDYLRQATSYEQYF. In nucleotides, the CDR3 is TGTGCCAGCAGTGATTACCTCCGACAGGCGACCTCCTACGAGCAGTACTTC.

This clone was observed a few times. V usage is TRBV6-5 and J usage is TRBJ1-1; TRBD1 matches 7 bases. Germline V gives CDR1 MNHEY, CDR2 SVGAGI. The V segment lost 0 bases and the J segment 9 bases; nucleotides outside the gene matches: 4. The CDR3 length is 13 residues. The CDR3 region has the DNA TGTGCCAGCAGTTACTCGCCGGGACAGAAAGCTTTCTTT. Its protein product is CASSYSPGQKAFF.

The CDR3 region is CASSFQEGLGEQFF. The CDR3 DNA follows: TGTGCCAGCAGTTTCCAGGAGGGGCTGGGTGAGCAGTTCTTC. V and J are TRBV6-5 and TRBJ2-1; tentatively, D is TRBD2 (6 bases). With 4 bases removed from V and 9 bases from J, the gap between germline ends came to 16 bases. This CDR3 has 14 amino acids. Looked up from germline, CDR1 is MNHEY and CDR2 is SVGAGI.

The J gene is TRBJ2-7, the V gene TRBV13, with D perhaps TRBD1 or TRBD2 (5 bases each). The V and J ends lost 4 bases and 1 base respectively, with 14 bases between them. The germline gives CDR1 PRHDT, CDR2 FYEKMQ (reference sequence). CDR3 length: 15 residues. The CDR3 DNA sequence: TGTGCCAGCAGCTGGGACCAACTCGGTTCCTACGAGCAGTACTTC. It is translated as CASSWDQLGSYEQYF.

The chain joins TRBV2 to TRBJ2-2; D is undetermined. The germline V and J ends were trimmed by 8 bases and 2 bases, with 12 bases remaining between them. The CDR3 runs to 14 residues. Germline V gene data show CDR1 as SNHLY and CDR2 as FYNNEI. CDR3 sequence: CASQPTVNTGELFF. The DNA for the CDR3 is TGTGCCAGCCAGCCCACAGTAAACACCGGGGAGCTGTTTTTT.

The chain carries TRBV25-1 and TRBJ2-5; no clear D gene. Germline loops: CDR1 MGHDK, CDR2 SYGVNS. The CDR3 has 12 amino acids. The V end was cut by 5 bases, the J end by 5 bases, with 9 bases between. CDR3 sequence reads: CASSPGPETQYF. The CDR3 nucleotides are TGTGCCAGCAGTCCTGGGCCGGAGACCCAGTACTTC.

This clone has more than one count but fewer than ten. The J gene is TRBJ1-5, the V gene TRBV2; maybe TRBD1 (5 bases). Germline-derived CDR1 and CDR2 are SNHLY and FYNNEI. There are 14 residues in the CDR3. The V end lost 2 bases, the J end lost 6 bases, and 11 bases lay between the germline ends. As DNA, the CDR3 is TGTGCCAGCAGTGAATCCGGGGCCGGTCAGCCCCAGCATTTT. Translating gives CASSESGAGQPQHF.

The chain is built from TRBV9 and TRBJ2-7; possibly TRBD1 or TRBD2 for D (5 bases each). V was trimmed by 0 bases and J by 4 bases, leaving 14 bases between them. CDR3 size: 15 residues. Germline CDR1 and CDR2: SGDLS and YYNGEE. For the CDR3, the DNA is TGTGCCAGCAGCGTAGGGCAGGGAGCCGGATACGAGCAGTACTTC. Translated, it gives CASSVGQGAGYEQYF.